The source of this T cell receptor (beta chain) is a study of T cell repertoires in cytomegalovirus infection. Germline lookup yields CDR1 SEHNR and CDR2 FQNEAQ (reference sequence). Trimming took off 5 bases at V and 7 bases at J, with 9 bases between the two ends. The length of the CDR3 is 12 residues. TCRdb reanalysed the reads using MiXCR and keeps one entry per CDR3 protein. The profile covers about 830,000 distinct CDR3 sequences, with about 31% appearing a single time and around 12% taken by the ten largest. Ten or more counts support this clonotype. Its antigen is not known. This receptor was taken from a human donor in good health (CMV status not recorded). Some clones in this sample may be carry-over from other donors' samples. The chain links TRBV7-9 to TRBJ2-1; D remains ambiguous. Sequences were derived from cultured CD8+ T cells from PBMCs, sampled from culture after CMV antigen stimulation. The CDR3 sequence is CASSRLENEQFF. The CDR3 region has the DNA TGTGCCAGCAGCCGGCTGGAAAATGAGCAGTTCTTC. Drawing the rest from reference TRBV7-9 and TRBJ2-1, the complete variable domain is DTGVSQNPRHKITKRGQNVTFRCDPISEHNRLYWYRQTLGQGPEFLTYFQNEAQLEKSRLLSDRFSAERPKGSFSTLEIQRTEQGDSAMYLCASSRLENEQFFGPGTRLTVL.